This TCR beta chain came from a study of cytomegalovirus exposure and HLA in healthy donors. Study-wide findings and caveats: Generally TCR sequences proved uncommon, though certain public TCRs appeared in numerous donors. Diagnosis of cytomegalovirus status made by the classifier reportedly showed high specificity and sensitivity. The CMV antigen specificity of a few CMV-associated chains was confirmed through in vitro analysis.

Clones were read by immunoSEQ multiplex PCR, and TCRdb kept only the in-frame ones, dropping some. This sample carries 120,000 to 150,000 clones, 84% of them seen once, and the ten largest clones take more than 1.4%. With respect to this clone: Its antigen remains unknown.

Trimming removed 3 bases from V and 10 bases from J; junction bases left unmatched: 9. Per germline, CDR1 SGHAT and CDR2 FQNNGV. The CDR3 covers 15 residues. Sequences were obtained from PBMCs. This chain uses TRBV11-2 with TRBJ2-1; TRBD2 aligns across 10 bases. This sequence originates from a woman in her 30s in good health and CMV-seronegative. The CDR3 DNA follows: TGTGCCAGCAGCTTTAGCGGGGGGTTGGGTGGCGAGCAGTTCTTC. This codes for CASSFSGGLGGEQFF. The full variable domain, with the rest looked up from reference TRBV11-2 and TRBJ2-1, is EAGVAQSPRYKIIEKRQSVAFWCNPISGHATLYWYQQILGQGPKLLIQFQNNGVVDDSQLPKDRFSAERLKGVDSTLKIQPAKLEDSAVYLCASSFSGGLGGEQFFGPGTRLTVL.